This is a list of T cell receptor beta chains from one sample in a study of cytomegalovirus exposure and HLA in healthy donors. TCRdb's table, derived via immunoSEQ multiplex PCR, lists solely in-frame clones and lacks some. This table has 150,000 or so clones, roughly 87% appearing once. Sequenced sample: PBMCs. Every receptor here comes from a young woman in good health and CMV-seronegative. CDR3s include the opening cysteine and the closing phenylalanine or tryptophan. Fields, in order: CDR3 protein, CDR3 DNA, clone size, J gene, D gene, V gene. D genes are given only for firm matches. Size values are once, few and many counts, or a class for expanded clones, and some rows have none.

cdr3_aa: CASISGKNIQYF
cdr3_nt: TGTGCCAGCATTTCCGGGAAAAACATTCAGTACTTC
clone_size: NA
j_call: TRBJ2-4
d_call: NA
v_call: TRBV12-1

cdr3_aa: CASSLDAGGPSEQFF
cdr3_nt: TGCGCCAGCAGCTTGGATGCGGGGGGGCCGAGTGAGCAGTTCTTC
clone_size: NA
j_call: TRBJ2-1
d_call: TRBD2
v_call: TRBV5-1

cdr3_aa: CASGQQGGTEAFF
cdr3_nt: TGTGCTAGTGGTCAACAGGGGGGGACTGAAGCTTTCTTT
clone_size: NA
j_call: TRBJ1-1
d_call: TRBD1
v_call: TRBV12-5

cdr3_aa: CATSRDAAGQTDTQYF
cdr3_nt: TGTGCCACCAGCAGAGACGCCGCGGGGCAAACAGATACGCAGTATTTT
clone_size: NA
j_call: TRBJ2-3
d_call: NA
v_call: TRBV15

cdr3_aa: CASSQGYGYTF
cdr3_nt: TGTGCCAGCAGCCAGGGCTATGGCTACACCTTC
clone_size: NA
j_call: TRBJ1-2
d_call: NA
v_call: TRBV11-2

cdr3_aa: CASSVRGELGAGYTF
cdr3_nt: TGTGCCAGCAGCGTCCGGGGGGAATTGGGTGCTGGCTACACCTTC
clone_size: NA
j_call: TRBJ1-2
d_call: NA
v_call: TRBV9

cdr3_aa: CASSYTAGKLSYEQYF
cdr3_nt: TGTGCCAGCAGTTACACCGCAGGGAAATTGTCCTACGAGCAGTACTTC
clone_size: NA
j_call: TRBJ2-7
d_call: NA
v_call: TRBV6-6

cdr3_aa: CASSELVARLIWVTF
cdr3_nt: TGTGCCAGCAGTGAATTGGTAGCGAGACTGATTTGGGTCACCTTC
clone_size: once
j_call: TRBJ1-2
d_call: NA
v_call: TRBV6-1

cdr3_aa: CASSPSRNQPQHF
cdr3_nt: TGTGCCAGCTCACCTTCTCGCAATCAGCCCCAGCATTTT
clone_size: NA
j_call: TRBJ1-5
d_call: NA
v_call: TRBV18

cdr3_aa: CASSFWLAGENEQFF
cdr3_nt: TGTGCCAGCAGCTTCTGGCTAGCGGGGGAGAATGAGCAGTTCTTC
clone_size: NA
j_call: TRBJ2-1
d_call: TRBD2
v_call: TRBV7-9

cdr3_aa: CASSRGQGLPTPYGYTF
cdr3_nt: TGTGCCAGCTCACGGGGGCAGGGCTTACCCACCCCCTATGGCTACACCTTC
clone_size: NA
j_call: TRBJ1-2
d_call: NA
v_call: TRBV18

cdr3_aa: CSVEFPRSDRSFTDTQYF
cdr3_nt: TGCAGCGTTGAATTCCCAAGGTCCGACAGAAGCTTCACAGATACGCAGTATTTT
clone_size: NA
j_call: TRBJ2-3
d_call: NA
v_call: TRBV29-1

cdr3_aa: CASSSYTVYEQYF
cdr3_nt: TGTGCCAGCTCATCATATACAGTCTACGAGCAGTACTTC
clone_size: NA
j_call: TRBJ2-7
d_call: NA
v_call: TRBV18

cdr3_aa: CASNTGGEEQTQYF
cdr3_nt: TGTGCCAGTAACACAGGGGGCGAGGAACAGACCCAGTACTTC
clone_size: NA
j_call: TRBJ2-5
d_call: TRBD1
v_call: TRBV19